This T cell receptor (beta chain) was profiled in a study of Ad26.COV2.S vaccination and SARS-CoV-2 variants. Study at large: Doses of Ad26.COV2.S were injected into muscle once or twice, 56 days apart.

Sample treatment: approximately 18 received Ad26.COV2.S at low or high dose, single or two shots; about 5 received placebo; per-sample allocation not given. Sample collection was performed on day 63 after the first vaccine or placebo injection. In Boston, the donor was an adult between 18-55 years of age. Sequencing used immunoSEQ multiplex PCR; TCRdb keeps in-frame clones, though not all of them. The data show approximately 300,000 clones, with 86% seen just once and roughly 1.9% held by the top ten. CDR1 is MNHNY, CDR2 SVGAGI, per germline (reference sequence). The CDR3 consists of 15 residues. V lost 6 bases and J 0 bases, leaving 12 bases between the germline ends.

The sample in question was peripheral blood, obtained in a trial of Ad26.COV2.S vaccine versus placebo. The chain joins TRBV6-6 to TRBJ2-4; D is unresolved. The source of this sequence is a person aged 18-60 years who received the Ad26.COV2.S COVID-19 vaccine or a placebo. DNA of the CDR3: TGTGCCAGCAGCGAATCACGAATAGCCAAAAACATTCAGTACTTC. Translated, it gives CASSESRIAKNIQYF.